This T cell receptor (beta chain) was recovered during a study of Tregs in tolerant kidney transplant recipients. Study conclusions and caveats: The small number of patients limits these findings pending further validation.

Using immunoSEQ multiplex PCR, the repertoire was profiled, and TCRdb retains in-frame clones only, with some absent. The sample contains about 110,000 clones, roughly 89% of which appear only once. The ends lost 0 bases at V and 12 bases at J; junction bases unmatched: 4. The germline CDR1 and CDR2 sequences are LGHNA and YSLEER. The CDR3 contains 13 residues. In regard to this clone: The antigen is undetermined.

The sample was CD4+ T cells from blood, taken before the transplant. The sequence was collected from a human donor who received a combined kidney and bone marrow transplant. J is TRBJ2-7 and V is TRBV4-3; 11 bases are a match to TRBD2. The DNA for the CDR3 is TGCGCCAGCAGCCAAGAAGAGGGACTAGCGGTGTACTTC. Encoded protein: CASSQEEGLAVYF.